Presented here are 14 T cell receptor beta chains from one specimen sequenced in a study of siplizumab effects on memory and regulatory T cells. The assay was immunoSEQ multiplex PCR, and TCRdb's table has in-frame clones only and misses some. The sample consists of about 100,000 clones, 85% to 95% of them appearing once. Source material: non-Treg CD4+ T cells sorted from blood. These receptors all come from a human donor in good health.

The J gene is TRBJ1-4, the V gene TRBV7-9, with 7 nucleotides matching TRBD1. Trimming removed 5 bases from V and 8 bases from J; junction bases left unmatched: 8. Germline lookup yields CDR1 SEHNR and CDR2 FQNEAQ (reference sequence). CDR3 length: 14 residues. The CDR3 DNA follows: TGTGCCAGCAGCCTGACAGGGAATCAAGAAAAACTGTTTTTT. Its translation: CASSLTGNQEKLFF.

The rearrangement joins TRBV28 to TRBJ1-2; tentative D call: TRBD1 (5 bases). CDR1 and CDR2 (germline): MDHEN, SYDVKM. V lost 3 bases and J lost 2, with 13 bases in between. This CDR3 is built from 15 residues. CDR3 residues: CASSFPPGQNYGYTF. CDR3 DNA: TGTGCCAGCAGTTTTCCCCCGGGGCAAAACTATGGCTACACCTTC.

The V and J genes are TRBV19 and TRBJ1-2; possible D gene TRBD1, 5 bases. The CDR3 consists of 12 residues. Germline V gene data show CDR1 as LNHDA and CDR2 as SQIVND (reference sequence). V dropped 10 bases and J dropped 8 bases, with 17 bases sitting between them. The CDR3 protein is CAINTERGGYTF. DNA for the CDR3: TGTGCCATCAACACGGAGCGGGGCGGCTACACCTTC.

This clone was observed once. The CDR3 DNA reads TGCGCCAGCAGCTTGCCCGATACGAGCAATGAGCAGTTCTTC. It specifies CASSLPDTSNEQFF. The chain links TRBV5-1 to TRBJ2-1; D is ambiguous. CDR1 and CDR2 (germline): SGHRS, YFSETQ. The CDR3 runs to 14 residues. V shed 1 base and J shed 6 bases, with 11 bases lying between them.

V gene TRBV7-9 combines with J gene TRBJ1-1; the D is unclear. The CDR3 is 11 residues long. V was pared by 7 bases and J by 6 bases, with 9 bases between. The germline V gene has CDR1 SEHNR and CDR2 FQNEAQ (reference sequence). The DNA of the CDR3 is TGTGCCAGCACCGGGGTAGCTGAAGCTTTCTTT. Its protein is CASTGVAEAFF.

This clone has a single count. This chain uses TRBV19 with TRBJ1-3; 7 positions agree with TRBD1. The CDR3 has 16 residues. CDR1 LNHDA and CDR2 SQIVND come from the germline V gene (reference sequence). The V segment lost 5 bases and the J segment 4 bases; nucleotides outside the gene matches: 11. As DNA, the CDR3 is TGTGCCAGTAGTCCACAGGGGATAATGGGCGGAAACACCATATATTTT. Its protein is CASSPQGIMGGNTIYF.

The rearrangement links TRBV6-5 to TRBJ1-1; possibly TRBD1 for D (5 bases). CDR3 size: 15 residues. V was trimmed by 5 bases and J by 2 bases, leaving 15 bases between them. The germline CDR1 and CDR2 sequences are MNHEY and SVGAGI. In DNA, the CDR3 is TGTGCCAGCAGTCGCGTGGGGGGATCTAACACTGAAGCTTTCTTT. Encoded protein: CASSRVGGSNTEAFF.

This chain uses TRBV30 with TRBJ2-7; TRBD1 or TRBD2 may be the D gene (6 bases each). V gave up 0 bases and J gave up 3 bases, with 12 bases separating them. CDR1 GTSNPN and CDR2 SVGIG come from the germline V gene (reference sequence). This CDR3 is built from 14 residues. CDR3 coding DNA: TGTGCCTGGAGTGTACCGGGGGCCAGCTACGAGCAGTACTTC. This sequence encodes CAWSVPGASYEQYF.

The chain combines TRBV14 with TRBJ1-5; D not certain. CDR3 size: 13 residues. V was trimmed by 4 bases and J by 7 bases, leaving 11 bases between them. Germline CDR1 is SGHDN and CDR2 is FVKESK. The CDR3 loop reads CASSPGLGQPQHF. The CDR3 DNA is TGTGCCAGCAGCCCCGGGCTCGGGCAGCCCCAGCATTTT.

The V call is TRBV6-1, the J call TRBJ2-7; possibly TRBD1 or TRBD2 for D (5 bases each). Trimming took off 6 bases at V and 3 bases at J, with 15 bases between the two ends. The germline V gene has CDR1 MNHNS and CDR2 SASEGT. This CDR3 contains 14 residues. The CDR3 DNA is TGTGCCAGCAGAGAATCCGGGGCCAGCTACGAGCAGTACTTC. This codes for CASRESGASYEQYF.

This clone was recorded only once. The chain carries TRBV29-1 and TRBJ1-1; TRBD1 agrees at 8 bases. CDR1 is SQVTM, CDR2 ANQGSEA, per germline. The CDR3 runs to 13 residues. Trimming at V came to 8 bases and at J to 1 base, leaving 6 bases not matched to a gene. The CDR3 spells CSSPGTGNTEAFF. CDR3 sequence (DNA): TGCAGCTCGCCCGGGACAGGGAACACTGAAGCTTTCTTT.

This clone was recorded only once. The chain has TRBV11-1 and TRBJ2-5; 7 nucleotides line up with TRBD1. This CDR3 region has 15 residues. With V trimmed by 7 bases and J by 5 bases, 13 bases remained unmatched. The germline gives CDR1 SGHAT, CDR2 FQDESV (reference sequence). Written as DNA, the CDR3 is TGTGCCAGCACGAAACAGGGGAGTCTCGAGGAGACCCAGTACTTC. Its protein is CASTKQGSLEETQYF.

Points on this clone: Within the sample, other DNA sequences also encode this same CDR3. This chain connects TRBV27 to TRBJ2-3; 14 nucleotides line up with TRBD2. Germline CDR1 reads MNHEY; CDR2 reads SMNVEV (reference sequence). The CDR3 is made up of 16 amino acids. V lost 4 bases to trimming and J lost 3 bases; unmatched junction nucleotides: 3. The CDR3 sequence is CASSSRLAGGTDTQYF. In DNA, the CDR3 is TGTGCCAGCAGTTCCCGACTAGCGGGAGGGACAGATACGCAGTATTTT.

The J gene is TRBJ2-3, the V gene TRBV12-5; unclear D gene. The V and J ends lost 1 base and 0 bases respectively, with 5 bases between them. Germline CDR1 and CDR2: LGHNT and FRNRAP. The CDR3 consists of 14 residues. CDR3 region: CASGLGFSTDTQYF. The CDR3 DNA reads TGTGCTAGTGGTTTGGGATTTAGCACAGATACGCAGTATTTT.